One sample yielded the 7 T cell receptor beta chains listed below, sequenced in a study of early T cells in non-severe SARS-CoV-2 infection. MiXCR, applied by TCRdb to the 5' RACE reads, yields one record per CDR3 protein. The sample holds tens of thousands of distinct CDR3 sequences, 15% seen once. Sequences were derived from whole blood, sampled at baseline. The source is an adult who was a healthcare worker with PCR-confirmed SARS-CoV-2 infection or an uninfected control (not recorded which).

This clonotype appeared a few times. The chain links TRBV30 to TRBJ2-7; D may correspond to TRBD1 or TRBD2 (5 bases each). The CDR3 extends over 13 amino acids. Germline CDR1 is GTSNPN and CDR2 is SVGIG (reference sequence). V was shortened by 0 bases and J by 6 bases, with 12 bases between the two germline ends. CDR3: CAWSVYSGGEQYF. The CDR3 DNA sequence: TGTGCCTGGAGTGTATACAGTGGGGGCGAGCAGTACTTC.

This clonotype showed up many times. The chain uses TRBV20-1 and TRBJ2-5, with TRBD2 matching over 8 bases. The CDR3 has 12 residues. CDR1 is DFQATT, CDR2 SNEGSKA, per germline (reference sequence). The V and J ends lost 4 bases and 7 bases, in that order; junction bases with no gene match: 5. CDR3: CSAKTSEVTQYF. The DNA for the CDR3 is TGCAGTGCTAAGACTAGCGAGGTGACCCAGTACTTC.

This clonotype was seen a handful of times. A read error may explain this, as a much larger clone is one base away. The genes are TRBV7-9 and TRBJ2-2; D gene uncertain. This CDR3 comprises 11 residues. V dropped 2 bases and J dropped 6 bases, with 1 base sitting between them. Germline CDR1 reads SEHNR; CDR2 reads FQNEAQ (reference sequence). The DNA for the CDR3 is TGTGCCAGCAGCTTATCCGGGGAGCTGTTTTTT. Its translation: CASSLSGELFF.

This clonotype was found a few times. This chain joins TRBV12-2 and TRBJ1-1; the D call of TRBD1 is as the table states it, not checked on the DNA. TRBV12-2 represents a pseudogene. This CDR3 contains 13 residues. This CDR3 reads CASRLAERQEAFF. The CDR3 DNA is TGTGCAAGTCGCTTAGCGGAACGACAGGAAGCTTTCTTT.

Ten or more counts support this clonotype. This chain connects TRBV2 to TRBJ2-3; tentatively, D is TRBD1 (5 bases). Germline CDR1 reads SNHLY; CDR2 reads FYNNEI. CDR3 length: 14 residues. V gave up 5 bases and J gave up 8 bases, with 17 bases separating them. The CDR3 region has the DNA TGTGCCAGCAGTACGACAGCGAAAGAGGTTACGCAGTATTTT. Amino acid sequence: CASSTTAKEVTQYF.

In nucleotides, the CDR3 is TGTGCCACCAGCAGAGATGTGGCCAATGAGCAGTTCTTC. Amino acids: CATSRDVANEQFF. V gene TRBV15 combines with J gene TRBJ2-1; D gene ambiguous. Trimming cost V 0 bases and J 6 bases, with 6 bases left between them. Looked up from germline, CDR1 is LNHNV and CDR2 is YYDKDF (reference sequence). The CDR3 runs 13 residues.

With respect to this clonotype: An end of the junction does not agree with germline; a read error may underlie this. This sequence joins TRBV6-1 and TRBJ2-5; 12 bases agree with TRBD1. Germline lookup yields CDR1 MNHNS and CDR2 SASEGT. The CDR3 extends over 15 amino acids. The CDR3 protein is CASGEGTGGAETQYF. The CDR3 bases are TGTGCCAGCGGTGAAGGGACAGGGGGCGCAGAGACCCAGTACTTC.